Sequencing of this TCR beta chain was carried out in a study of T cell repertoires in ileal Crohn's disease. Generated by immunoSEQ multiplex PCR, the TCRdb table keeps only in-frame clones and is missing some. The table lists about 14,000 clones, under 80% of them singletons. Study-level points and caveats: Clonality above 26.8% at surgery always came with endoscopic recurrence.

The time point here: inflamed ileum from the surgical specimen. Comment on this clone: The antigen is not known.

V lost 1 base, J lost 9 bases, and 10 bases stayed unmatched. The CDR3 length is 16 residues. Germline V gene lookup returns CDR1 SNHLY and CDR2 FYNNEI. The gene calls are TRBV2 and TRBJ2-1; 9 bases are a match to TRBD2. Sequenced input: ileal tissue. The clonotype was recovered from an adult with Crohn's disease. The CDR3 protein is CASSEGERGVIGEQFF. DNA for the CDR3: TGTGCCAGCAGTGAAGGAGAGCGGGGGGTGATAGGTGAGCAGTTCTTC.